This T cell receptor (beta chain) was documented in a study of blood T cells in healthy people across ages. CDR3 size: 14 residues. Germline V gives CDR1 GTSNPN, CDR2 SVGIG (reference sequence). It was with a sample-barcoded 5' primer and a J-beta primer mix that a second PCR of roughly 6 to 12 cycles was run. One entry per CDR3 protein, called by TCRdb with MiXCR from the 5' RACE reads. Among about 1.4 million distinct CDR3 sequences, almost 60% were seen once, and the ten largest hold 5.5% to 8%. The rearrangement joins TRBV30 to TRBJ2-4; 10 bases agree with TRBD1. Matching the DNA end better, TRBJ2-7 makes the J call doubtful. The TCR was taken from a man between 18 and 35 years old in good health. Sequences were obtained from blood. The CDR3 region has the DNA TGTGCCTGGACAACGGGACAGGGGTTCCACGAGCAGTACTTC. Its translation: CAWTTGQGFHEQYF.